The subject of this entry is one TCR beta chain. Its cognate antigen has yet to be identified. The input lacks base qualities; no much larger clone sits a single base away. In total, roughly 670 healthy bone marrow donors made up the cohort. Cohort members were all nominally healthy when sampled, although unrecorded immune exposures were likely present. The donor was CMV seronegative and belonged to the group of around 400 seronegative cohort members. Each donor provided a peripheral blood sample, and peripheral blood mononuclear cells were used for TCR beta sequencing. Genomic DNA extraction from the blood cell samples was performed with the Qiagen DNeasy Blood Extraction Kit. This sample is part of a study of cytomegalovirus exposure and HLA in healthy donors (dated by TCRdb to 2017 to 2019). For the study in its entirety: An earlier analysis of several hundred of the donors reported 250 to 300 Gb of sequence data and about 100 million unique TCR beta sequences from about 180 million T cells. Roughly 300 gigabases of sequencing data and tens of millions of unique TCR sequences made up an early release that covered roughly 670 HLA-typed donors. The genetic ancestry cluster associated with self-reported Caucasian donors included about 81% of the roughly 400 genotyped donors. The aim of the study was to test whether cataloging public T cell receptors could identify signatures of past pathogen exposure. The T cell repertoires of 670 or so subjects were profiled by immunosequencing and related to cytomegalovirus serostatus. Along with the 666-subject first cohort, a separate validation cohort of about 110 different subjects was used. To predict cytomegalovirus infection status, the study brought together high-throughput TCR immunosequencing, statistical association of individual TCRs with disease status, and machine learning. A later analysis re-examined previously published TCR beta repertoires from just over 650 donors and added high-resolution HLA genotyping to investigate patterns of TCR occurrence. Rather than using new phenotypic data, the later analysis identified candidate immune exposures from TCR beta sequences and from how often those sequences occurred across donors. An earlier analysis of 587 of the donors used high-throughput TCR beta sequencing to judge whether each TCR beta V gene segment behaved as functional or pseudogenic. Donor age, sex, ethnicity and CMV serostatus were compiled together with the repertoire data. A later genetic analysis took genome-wide SNP genotypes for about three fifths of the 666 donors and used that subset as a discovery cohort. All discovery cohort repertoires had been generated on a single sequencing platform. Both class I and class II loci were covered by HLA typing, at four-digit resolution. Typing coverage differed by locus: A, B, C, DRB1 and DQB1 were typed in about 629-640 donors, DQA1 in about 500, DPA1 in 600 to 610, and DPB1 in approximately 450. Four or five DR-DQ haplotypes were handled as single units for association and clustering because linkage in the cohort was strong. On average, roughly 240,000 unique TCR beta nucleotide sequences were sequenced per donor among 398 genotyped donors of the cohort, with about 19% of those sequences being non-productive. Beyond this particular receptor, the publication reports: Because some donors lacked HLA typing at each locus, the association tests relied only on the typed subset. A later analysis found that TCR association rates varied across HLA loci, with DRB1 alleles showing the most associated TCRs and HLA-C alleles the fewest. In a later genetic analysis, fewer N-insertions in productive TCRs were reported among donors in an Asian-associated ancestry cluster than the 666-donor mean. Only TCR beta chains were sequenced in this cohort, and the absence of alpha or paired-chain data limited detectable features. Most TCR sequences were seen in very few donors, while some public TCRs were found in many individuals. A later analysis associated 16,951 TCR beta sequences with specific HLA alleles at a false discovery rate of 0.05. A further reported finding was that TCR beta sequences accurately predicted the HLA-A and HLA-B alleles for most subjects in the first cohort. Cytomegalovirus status was reported to be diagnosed by the classifier with high specificity and sensitivity in both the original and validation cohorts. The 87-base-pair reads could not distinguish some IMGT-functional V segments, including TRBV6-2 and TRBV6-3, so those segments were excluded. In a later genetic analysis, a missense DCLRE1C variant was associated with V-gene and J-gene trimming of TCR beta chains, and the association was replicated in an independent cohort. The presence/absence analyses assumed that sequencing depth was roughly uniform across donors, and that assumption may not be true. Because counts were too low, seventeen rarely observed V segments, including chromosome 9 orphons, were excluded from the earlier analysis of some 540 of the donors. In a later analysis, most CMV-associated TCR beta chains were found to appear HLA-restricted, with HLA associations seemingly driven largely by CMV exposure. Assigning TCR associations to individual alleles was difficult when HLA alleles, especially DR and DQ, strongly co-occurred. An earlier analysis of approximately 530 of the donors showed that most TCR beta V segments appeared in productive rearrangements either about 87% or about 30% of the time, which broadly matched IMGT annotations. According to the authors, the approach could potentially be generalized to other disease states and immunological phenotypes. In a later analysis, HLA-associated TCR beta chains were found to be more clonally expanded and to have lower generation probabilities than equally common non-associated chains. CMV serostatus was the only immune exposure information available for the cohort. The study listed approximately 160 TCR beta chains as associated with cytomegalovirus. Correlated functional status among segregating V segments might be attributable to linkage disequilibrium, but an unknown experimental factor could not be ruled out. A cluster of highly shared sequence variants was judged likely to represent a technical artifact of the sequencing pipeline. In vitro tests confirmed that a few of the cytomegalovirus-associated TCR beta chains recognize cytomegalovirus antigens. According to a later analysis, parvovirus B19, influenza, CMV and Epstein-Barr virus appeared linked to several top co-occurrence clusters.

Taken from cysteine to phenylalanine, the CDR3 has 11 residues. The read is trimmed to its CDR3 DNA, 33 bases read in frame from base 1. V loses 4 bases, J loses 3 bases, and the germline ends lie 4 bases apart. From the germline V gene, CDR1 is SGHAT and CDR2 is FQNNGV. The library came from the immunoSEQ multiplex PCR assay. For the multiplex PCR, a mixture combining 60 forward primers for TCR Vbeta segments and 13 reverse primers for TCR Jbeta segments was used. Amplification of the CDR3 region of rearranged TCR beta genes was performed with a multiplex PCR assay on genomic DNA. On the Illumina HiSeq System, the amplified TCR beta libraries were sequenced as 87-base-pair reads. From the authors' description of their analysis: Across the 700 or so repertoires, a later analysis counted roughly 84 million unique TCR beta chains, around 10 million of which were shared by at least two donors. Raw reads were error-corrected and collapsed into unique sequences by a nearest-neighbor algorithm in which closely related sequences were merged to remove PCR and sequencing errors. Alignment of CDR3 sequences to IMGT reference sequences was used to assign V, D and J gene segments. For a sequence to be retained, at least a six-nucleotide match to both a V gene segment and a J gene segment was required. A rearrangement was called productive if the CDR3 had no stop codons and remained in frame with V and J, and every other rearrangement was called non-productive. CDR3 was defined according to IMGT convention as the region running from the second conserved V-encoded cysteine to the conserved J-encoded phenylalanine. The earlier analysis of about 620 of the donors excluded sequences that lacked an unambiguous match to a single V gene segment. An earlier analysis of 587 of the donors called V segments functional above 56.7% productive rearrangements and segregating when the between-donor standard deviation exceeded 5%. A statistical classification framework was built for diagnosing cytomegalovirus status from the catalog of TCR beta chain sequences. In a later analysis, V and J genes were assigned by comparing TCR nucleotide sequences against IMGT/GENE-DB human TR gene sequences. In a later analysis, CDR3 sequences and most-parsimonious VDJ recombination scenarios were assigned using the TCRdist pipeline. In a later analysis, each TCR beta chain was defined by its CDR3 amino acid sequence together with its V-gene family, and reads lacking a unique V-gene family were excluded. As a way to deal with suspected cross-contamination and a sequencing artifact, a later analysis dropped 450 to 700 nucleotide sequences that were highly shared and had low generation probability. For each public chain, a later analysis derived a clonal expansion index from normalized ranks of inferred template counts within each repertoire. In a later analysis, generation probabilities were computed with a VDJ recombination model fitted to out-of-frame rearrangements, and the resulting probabilities were checked against IGoR. In a later analysis, TCR-TCR, TCR-HLA and TCR-CMV co-occurrence was scored with hypergeometric tests, and a repertoire-size bias correction was applied to TCR pairs. In a later analysis, false discovery rates were estimated by permuting HLA or CMV assignments 20 times. A later analysis grouped co-occurring TCRs with DBSCAN, adding TCRdist sequence similarity when clustering within HLA-allele-positive subsets. Co-occurrence clustering excluded repertoires with fewer than 30,000 or more than 120,000 public chains, plus five with anomalous nucleotide sharing. This immuneACCESS table, as held by TCRdb, lists in-frame sequences with V and J called but not all clones. Of the missing ones, under half trace to an unresolved V gene in checked studies; the others have no known cause. V, J and clone size derive from that table, while D and trimming were established from the DNA sequence. The sample table shows 150,000 to 200,000 clones, and roughly 87% are seen once. Together, the top ten hold roughly 0.2% of the sample.

The sequence joins TRBV11-2 to TRBJ2-7, with no D gene named confidently. The receptor's source is a girl less than two years old in good health and CMV-seronegative. The specimen sequenced was PBMCs. The nucleotide sequence is TGTGCCAGCAGCTCCCACTACGAGCAGTACTTC. It specifies CASSSHYEQYF.